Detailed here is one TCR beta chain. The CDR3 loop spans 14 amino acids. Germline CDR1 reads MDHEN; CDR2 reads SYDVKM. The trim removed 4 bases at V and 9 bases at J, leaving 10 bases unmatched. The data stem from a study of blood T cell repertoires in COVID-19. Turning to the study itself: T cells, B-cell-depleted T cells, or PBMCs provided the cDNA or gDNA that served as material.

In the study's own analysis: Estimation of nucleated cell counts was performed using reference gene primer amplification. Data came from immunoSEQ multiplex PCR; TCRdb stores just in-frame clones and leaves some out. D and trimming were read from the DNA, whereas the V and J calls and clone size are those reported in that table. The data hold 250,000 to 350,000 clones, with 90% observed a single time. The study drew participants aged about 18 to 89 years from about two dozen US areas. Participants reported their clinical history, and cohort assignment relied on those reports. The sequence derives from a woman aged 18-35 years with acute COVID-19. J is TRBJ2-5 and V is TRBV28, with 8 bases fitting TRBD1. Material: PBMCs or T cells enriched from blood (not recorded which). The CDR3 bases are TGTGCCAGCAGTTCCGGACAGGGACCATTGGCCCAGTACTTC. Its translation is CASSSGQGPLAQYF.